Listed below are T cell receptor beta chains from one sample, sequenced in a study of identical twins. MiXCR, applied by TCRdb to the 5' RACE reads, yields one record per CDR3 protein. The sample shows some 590,000 distinct CDR3 sequences, roughly 9.5% of them seen only once. These sequences were also reported in another study, on yellow fever vaccine responses in identical twins.

The sample was PBMCs. The source of these receptors is a woman aged 18-29 years in good health. CDR3s include the opening cysteine and the closing phenylalanine or tryptophan. The D gene is left open where the match is weak. Not every row has a clone size; where given, it reads once, few, many or a size class.

>TRBV7-7|many|TRBJ2-1|-
TGTGCTAGCAGCTTAAATGTCGAGGACAATGAGCAGTTCTTC
CASSLNVEDNEQFF
>TRBV20-1|-|TRBJ1-3|-
TGCAGTGCCATTACTGCAGGACCTTCTGGAAACACCATATATTTT
CSAITAGPSGNTIYF
>TRBV21-1|many|TRBJ1-5|-
TGTGCCAGCAGCAGACACAGGGGGGGAAATCAGCCCCAGCATTTT
CASSRHRGGNQPQHF
>TRBV6-2/TRBV6-3|few|TRBJ2-7|-
TGTGCCAGCAGTTACGTCGGCAACTACGAGCAGTACTTC
CASSYVGNYEQYF
>TRBV10-3|-|TRBJ2-1|TRBD2
TGTGCCATCAGTGAGTCGGGTAGCGGGGGAAACAATGAGCAGTTCTTC
CAISESGSGGNNEQFF
>TRBV5-1|many|TRBJ2-7|-
-
CASATGSSSGEQYF
>TRBV6-2/TRBV6-3|many|TRBJ2-1|-
TGTGCCAGCAGTTACAGTGAGTACAATGAGCAGTTCTTC
CASSYSEYNEQFF
>TRBV28|few|TRBJ2-7|TRBD2
TGTGCCAGCAGTGGGACTAGCGGGAGTAGCCGGTACGAGCAGTACTTC
CASSGTSGSSRYEQYF
>TRBV10-3|few|TRBJ1-5|TRBD1
TGTGCCATCCGAGAGGACAGGAGTCTCACCCCCCAGCATTTT
CAIREDRSLTPQHF
>TRBV20-1|-|TRBJ2-1|-
TGCAGTGCCATGACTACCGTAAGCGCCGGGAGCTCCTACAATGAGCAGTTCTTC
CSAMTTVSAGSSYNEQFF
>TRBV7-8|-|TRBJ2-6|-
TGTGCCAGCAGCTTCTCAGACGGGGGGGCCAACGTCCTGACTTTC
CASSFSDGGANVLTF
>TRBV4-3|-|TRBJ1-2|-
TGCGCCAGCAGCCAAGATATGGCGACAGGAACGAACTATGGCTACACCTTC
CASSQDMATGTNYGYTF
>TRBV21-1|many|TRBJ2-4|-
TGTGCCAGCAGCAATTATGAGGGGGATGGCAAAAACATTCAGTACTTC
CASSNYEGDGKNIQYF
>TRBV7-9|-|TRBJ2-5|-
TGTGCCAGCAGTCAACTTCGGGGGGCCTGGGAGACCCAGTACTTC
CASSQLRGAWETQYF
>TRBV3-1|many|TRBJ2-7|-
TGTGCCAGCAGCCACAGGGGCGAGCAGTACTTC
CASSHRGEQYF
>TRBV6-5|few|TRBJ1-1|TRBD1
TGTGCCAGCAGTTACTGGATGGGGACAGTTAATACTGAAGCTTTCTTT
CASSYWMGTVNTEAFF
>TRBV30|-|TRBJ2-4|-
TGTGCCACAACTACCGGGGCGAACATTCAGTACTTC
CATTTGANIQYF
>TRBV6-1|-|TRBJ2-1|-
TGTGCCAGCAAGGGCAGCTACTCCTACAATGAGCAGTTCTTC
CASKGSYSYNEQFF
>TRBV15|-|TRBJ2-7|-
TGTGCCACCAGCCGATCCTACTACGAGCAGTACTTC
CATSRSYYEQYF
>TRBV11-1|few|TRBJ1-1|TRBD1
TGTGCCAGCAGCTTAGTAGGAACGGGACAGGGTCCGAACACTGAAGCTTTCTTT
CASSLVGTGQGPNTEAFF
>TRBV2|few|TRBJ2-1|TRBD2
TGTGCCAGCAGCCCCAGCGGGGGGGCCGGGAATGAGCAGTTCTTC
CASSPSGGAGNEQFF
>TRBV19|few|TRBJ2-3|TRBD2
TGTGCCAGTAGTTGGGAGGGAGCGGGCACAGATACGCAGTATTTT
CASSWEGAGTDTQYF
>TRBV29-1|many|TRBJ2-1|-
TGCAGCGCCAGAGAAGGGAAGGAGGACAATGAGCAGTTCTTC
CSAREGKEDNEQFF
>TRBV2|-|TRBJ2-7|-
TGTGCCAGCAGTGAACACAGATACGAGCAGTACTTC
CASSEHRYEQYF
>TRBV7-2|many|TRBJ2-2|TRBD1
TGTGCCAGCAGCTTCTCAGGGGGCGCCGGCACCGGGGAGCTGTTTTTT
CASSFSGGAGTGELFF
>TRBV5-1|many|TRBJ2-2|TRBD1
TGCGCCAGCAGCCCCCCGGGGACAGGCAACACCGGGGAGCTGTTTTTT
CASSPPGTGNTGELFF
>TRBV20-1|many|TRBJ2-2|-
TGCAGTGCCCCCCCCGGGACCGGGGAGCTGTTTTTT
CSAPPGTGELFF
>TRBV27|few|TRBJ1-5|-
TGTGCCAGCAGTCCAACAACCGACAGGACTCAGCATTTT
CASSPTTDRTQHF
>TRBV11-2|few|TRBJ2-3|-
TGTGCCAGCAGCAGAATACAGTTCTCTAGCACAGATACGCAGTATTTT
CASSRIQFSSTDTQYF
>TRBV20-1|many|TRBJ2-3|-
TGCAGTGCTAGGTCAGGGGGGGTGGTAGATACGCAGTATTTT
CSARSGGVVDTQYF
>TRBV5-1|many|TRBJ1-4|TRBD1
TGCGCCAGCAGCTTTAGGACAGGGGGTGATGAAAAACTGTTTTTT
CASSFRTGGDEKLFF
>TRBV11-2|few|TRBJ2-5|-
TGTGCCAGCAGCTTATTTCCCGCGGACCAAGAGACCCAGTACTTC
CASSLFPADQETQYF
>TRBV4-2|many|TRBJ2-5|-
TGTGCCAGCAGCCGGTCAGGAGAGACCCAGTACTTC
CASSRSGETQYF
>TRBV12-3/TRBV12-4|many|TRBJ1-5|TRBD1
TGTGCCAGCAGCCTCACAGGGGGAGGCAATCAGCCCCAGCATTTT
CASSLTGGGNQPQHF
>TRBV28|few|TRBJ1-6|-
TGTGCCACACGAACAGGGCAGGTGTTGCCCCTCCACTTT
CATRTGQVLPLHF
>TRBV29-1|few|TRBJ2-6|-
TGCAGCGTTCCGGGGGCCTCTGGGGCCAACGTCCTGACTTTC
CSVPGASGANVLTF
>TRBV2|-|TRBJ2-1|-
TGTGCCAGCAGGAGTGGCTTGGACAATGAGCAGTTCTTC
CASRSGLDNEQFF
>TRBV6-1|few|TRBJ2-7|TRBD2
TGTGCCAGCAGTACGGGGGGTTCCAGCTCCTACGAGCAGTACTTC
CASSTGGSSSYEQYF
>TRBV24-1|many|TRBJ2-1|TRBD2
TGTGCCACCAGTGATCCCTCTAGCGGGAGCCCCTACAATGAGCAGTTCTTC
CATSDPSSGSPYNEQFF
>TRBV19|-|TRBJ2-3|-
TGTGCCAGTAGTATGGTTAGGACAGATACGCAGTATTTT
CASSMVRTDTQYF
>TRBV12-3/TRBV12-4|-|TRBJ2-1|TRBD2
TGTGCCAGCAGTTTAGCGGGACTAGCGGGGGGCCTCTACAATGAGCAGTTCTTC
CASSLAGLAGGLYNEQFF
>TRBV7-9|many|TRBJ2-3|-
TGTGCCAGCAGCGGGGAATTAGATACGCAGTATTTT
CASSGELDTQYF
>TRBV7-3|few|TRBJ1-6|-
TGTGCCAGCAGCTTAACTCCCGATTCACCCCTCCACTTT
CASSLTPDSPLHF
>TRBV24-1|few|TRBJ1-6|-
TGTGCCACCAGTGAAGGGGCGTATCCTTCACCCCTCCACTTT
CATSEGAYPSPLHF
>TRBV13|-|TRBJ2-3|TRBD2
TGTGCCAGCAGCCATAGGACTAGCGCAACTAGCACAGATACGCAGTATTTT
CASSHRTSATSTDTQYF
>TRBV20-1|-|TRBJ2-7|-
TGCAGTGCTAGATCCCGGACCGATTTAGACCTGTGGGATTTC
CSARSRTDLDLWDF
>TRBV29-1|many|TRBJ2-2|-
TGCAGCGCCGGCCCCTCCGGGACGGCAGACGGGGAGCTGTTTTTT
CSAGPSGTADGELFF
>TRBV27|many|TRBJ1-1|-
TGTGCCAGCAGGGGGGCCCTAAACACTGAAGCTTTCTTT
CASRGALNTEAFF
>TRBV20-1|many|TRBJ2-7|-
TGCAGTGCCAGGAACACCCCGTGGGAGCAGTACTTC
CSARNTPWEQYF
>TRBV2|few|TRBJ2-1|-
TGTGCCAGCAACGGGGCGGGGTCCTACAATGAGCAGTTCTTC
CASNGAGSYNEQFF
>TRBV20-1|many|TRBJ2-3|-
TGCAGTGCGACGGTTGGGGGCACAGATACGCAGTATTTT
CSATVGGTDTQYF
>TRBV28|-|TRBJ1-2|TRBD1
TGTGCCAGCAGAAAGACAGGGATGAGCTATGGCTACACCTTC
CASRKTGMSYGYTF
>TRBV29-1|-|TRBJ2-6|-
TGCAGCGTTGAAGTCGGGGACCAGGGCCTCTTTGGGGCCAACGTCCTGACTTTC
CSVEVGDQGLFGANVLTF
>TRBV24-1|medium-sized|TRBJ2-5|TRBD2
TGTGCCACCAGTGAGTCCTCCCGGGGGGTCCAAGAGACCCAGTACTTC
CATSESSRGVQETQYF
>TRBV7-2|-|TRBJ2-2|-
TGTGCCAGCAGCTTATCTGTCGGGGAGCTGTTTTTT
CASSLSVGELFF
>TRBV7-9|-|TRBJ1-2|-
TGTGCCAGCAGCTTAATAGGGACAGGCTACACCTTC
CASSLIGTGYTF
>TRBV4-2|-|TRBJ2-7|-
TGTGCCAGCAGCCAGGAAGGGACGGTGACCTACGAGCAGTACTTC
CASSQEGTVTYEQYF
>TRBV7-2|-|TRBJ2-5|-
TGTGCCAGCAGCCCCGCGAGGGGTGAAGAGACCCAGTACTTC
CASSPARGEETQYF
>TRBV3-1|few|TRBJ2-1|-
TGTGCCAGCAGCCAGAGCCACTCGACTAGTAGCCATGAGCAGTTCTTC
CASSQSHSTSSHEQFF
>TRBV6-6|many|TRBJ1-1|-
TGTGCCAGCAGTTACTCGTTGAACACTGAAGCTTTCTTT
CASSYSLNTEAFF